This TCR beta chain was retrieved from a study of blood T cell repertoires in COVID-19. The overall study: There were acute and convalescent COVID-19 samples, and they came from the United States, Italy and Spain. In each case, the material was cDNA or gDNA derived from T cells, B-cell-depleted T cells, or PBMCs.

Under the authors' procedure: Amplification from reference gene primers served as the basis for estimated nucleated cell counts. Libraries were prepared by immunoSEQ multiplex PCR; TCRdb keeps only in-frame clonotypes and omits some of them. D and trimming were read from the DNA, whereas the V and J calls and clone size are those reported in that table. This sample has approximately 37,000 clones, with about 86% found just once. This CDR3 has 15 amino acids. Germline V gene sequence: CDR1 SGHDT, CDR2 YYEEEE. The V and J ends lost 1 base and 4 bases respectively, with 12 bases between them. The sequence derives from a man aged 35 to 55 with active COVID-19. Material: peripheral blood. The chain couples TRBV5-6 to TRBJ1-3; D is possibly TRBD1 (6 bases). The CDR3: CASSLIRGLGNTIYF. Here the CDR3 DNA reads TGTGCCAGCAGCTTGATCAGGGGCCTCGGAAACACCATATATTTT.